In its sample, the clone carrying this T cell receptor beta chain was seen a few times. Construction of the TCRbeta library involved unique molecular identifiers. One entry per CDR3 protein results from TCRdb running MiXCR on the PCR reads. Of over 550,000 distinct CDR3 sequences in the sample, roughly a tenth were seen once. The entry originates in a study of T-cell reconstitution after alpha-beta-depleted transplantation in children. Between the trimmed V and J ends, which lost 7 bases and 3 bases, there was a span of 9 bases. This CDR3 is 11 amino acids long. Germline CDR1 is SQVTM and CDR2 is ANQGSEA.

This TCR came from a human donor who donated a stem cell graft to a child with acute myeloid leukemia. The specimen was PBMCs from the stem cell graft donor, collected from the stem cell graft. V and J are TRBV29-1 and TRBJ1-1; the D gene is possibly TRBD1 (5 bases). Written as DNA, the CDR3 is TGCAGCGCAGGGCGGGACACTGAAGCTTTCTTT. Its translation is CSAGRDTEAFF.